This T cell receptor beta chain came from a study of PD-1 blockade in classical Hodgkin lymphoma. Study information: Patients were dosed intravenously with nivolumab at 3 mg/kg every 2 weeks. Study-wide points: What caused the repertoire differences, perhaps disease activity or prior therapy, remains undefined. Researchers reported that CD4+ TCR diversity, though not CD8+, rose significantly by C4D1. The authors excluded patients who started nivolumab under 1 year after ASCT.

V lost 5 bases and J lost 0; bases outside the gene matches: 7. The germline gives CDR1 SEHNR, CDR2 FQNEAQ (reference sequence). CDR3 size: 16 residues. Stated time point: cycle 4 day 1 (C4D1), after about 6 weeks of nivolumab. In every patient, relapse followed autologous stem cell transplantation, while exposure to brentuximab vedotin differed. From thawed PBMCs, CD4+ T cells were purified using magnetic negative selection. Repertoires were generated with immunoSEQ multiplex PCR, while TCRdb's copy carries only in-frame clones and drops some. The profile shows around 28,000 clones, 84% of them singletons. Remarks on this clone: No antigen is known for it.

The origin of this receptor is a human donor with classical Hodgkin lymphoma. The sequenced sample was CD4+ T cells from blood, obtained before the fourth cycle of nivolumab. The gene calls are TRBV7-9 and TRBJ1-3, with TRBD1 matching 7 bases. The DNA for the CDR3 is TGTGCCAGCAGCCCGACCAGGGGGTACTCTGGAAACACCATATATTTT. This gives the protein CASSPTRGYSGNTIYF.